A selection of T cell receptor beta chains follows, all from one sample in a study of T-cell reconstitution after alpha-beta-depleted transplantation in children. TCRdb re-derived calls from the PCR reads in MiXCR, one entry per CDR3 protein. The sample shows approximately 980,000 distinct CDR3 sequences, roughly 29% of them seen only once. Specimen: PBMCs, mostly from graft donor cells, collected 360 days after TCRalphabeta/CD19-depleted stem cell transplant. The source of these receptors is a boy under two years old who had a stem cell transplant for SCID, so the T cells may come from the graft donor. Each CDR3 is given with its conserved first and last residue. A D gene is named only where the DNA matches it firmly. Some rows have no size entry. The others give once, few or many, or a class for an expanded clone.

j_call clone_size d_call v_call cdr3_nt cdr3_aa
TRBJ2-1 NA TRBD1 TRBV7-7 TGTGCCAGCAGCCAGGGACAGGTTATCGATGAGCAGTTCTTC CASSQGQVIDEQFF
TRBJ2-2 NA TRBD1 TRBV5-6 TGTGCCAGCAGCTTCCGAGGGGGCCTAAACACCGGGGAGCTGTTTTTT CASSFRGGLNTGELFF
TRBJ2-1 once NA TRBV6-5 TGTGCCAGCAGTTATCAGGTAGCGGCCTCCTACAATGAGCAGTTCTTC CASSYQVAASYNEQFF
TRBJ2-2 NA TRBD2 TRBV6-1 TGTGCCATCCGAAGCGGGGGGGCGAACACCGGGGAGCTGTTTTTT CAIRSGGANTGELFF
TRBJ1-1 few NA TRBV12-3/TRBV12-4 TGTGCCAGCAGTCTTTATAGCACTGAAGCTTTCTTT CASSLYSTEAFF
TRBJ2-5 few NA TRBV6-2/TRBV6-3 TGTGCCAGCAGCCGCCAAGACACCTCCGGGGAGACCCAGTACTTC CASSRQDTSGETQYF
TRBJ2-1 NA NA TRBV12-3/TRBV12-4 TGTGCCAGCAGCGCTAGGGTGAACTACAATGAGCAGTTCTTC CASSARVNYNEQFF
TRBJ2-2 NA NA TRBV4-1 TGCGCCAGCAGCCAAGATGGGCACCTCGCGAACACCGGGGAGCTGTTTTTT CASSQDGHLANTGELFF
TRBJ1-2 NA TRBD1 TRBV5-6 TGTGCCAGCAGCTTCGGGGACAGCCCTAGGGGCTACACCTTC CASSFGDSPRGYTF
TRBJ2-3 few TRBD2 TRBV7-9 TGTGCCAGCAGCGACAGCGGGGCGCCCACAGATACGCAGTATTTT CASSDSGAPTDTQYF
TRBJ2-2 few NA TRBV20-1 TGCAGTGCTAGAGGGGGCCCCGGGGAGCTGTTTTTT CSARGGPGELFF
TRBJ1-1 NA TRBD1 TRBV20-1 TGCAGTGCTCCCGATAGCGCCACAGGGGGCATCACTGAAGCTTTCTTT CSAPDSATGGITEAFF
TRBJ2-1 NA NA TRBV29-1 TGCAGCGTTGACGCCCCCCTTGAGCAGTTCTTC CSVDAPLEQFF
TRBJ2-1 NA NA TRBV12-3/TRBV12-4 TGTGCCAGCAGTTTTGCCCTCTACAATGAGCAGTTCTTC CASSFALYNEQFF
TRBJ2-7 NA TRBD2 TRBV28 TGTGCCAGCAGCCCTCAACCGGGACTATCTCCCTACGAGCAGTACTTC CASSPQPGLSPYEQYF
TRBJ2-7 NA TRBD2 TRBV28 TGTGCCAGCACCTTGGAGCGGGGGATCCTCCTCTACGAGCAGTACTTC CASTLERGILLYEQYF
TRBJ1-1 few TRBD1 TRBV6-2/TRBV6-3 TGTGCCAGCAAGAGGGAGACGGGACAGGGATCGAGGACTGAAGCTTTCTTT CASKRETGQGSRTEAFF
TRBJ1-1 few TRBD1 TRBV12-3/TRBV12-4 TGTGCCAGCAGCAGACCGGACAGGGTGGGAAGGACTGAAGCTTTCTTT CASSRPDRVGRTEAFF
TRBJ2-3 NA NA TRBV11-2 TGTGCCAGCACCCTCGGGCTAGCGACTAAGACTAGCACAGATACGCAGTATTTT CASTLGLATKTSTDTQYF
TRBJ1-5 NA NA TRBV12-3/TRBV12-4 TGTGCCAGCAGTTTTTACGGGGGTGGCAATCAGCCCCAGCATTTT CASSFYGGGNQPQHF
TRBJ1-6 NA TRBD1 TRBV20-1 TGCAGTCTGACGAAGTCCGGGACAGTGTTTTCACCCCTCCACTTT CSLTKSGTVFSPLHF
TRBJ2-1 many TRBD2 TRBV25-1 TGTGCCAGCAGTGACCCTAGCGGAGCGGATGAGCAGTTCTTC CASSDPSGADEQFF
TRBJ2-7 once NA TRBV28 TGTGCCAGCAGGTCGGGCAGCCTCTCCTACGAGCAGTACTTC CASRSGSLSYEQYF
TRBJ1-5 few TRBD1 TRBV20-1 TGCAGTGCTAGCTTCGGAGGACAGGGCAGGGAGCCCCAGCATTTT CSASFGGQGREPQHF
TRBJ2-3 NA TRBD2 TRBV13 TGTGCCAGCAGCCCTACGAGGCTAGCGGGGGCGGGCACAGATACGCAGTATTTT CASSPTRLAGAGTDTQYF
TRBJ1-1 many NA TRBV20-1 TGCAGTGCTGGGCAGACAGCCGCGAACACTGAAGCTTTCTTT CSAGQTAANTEAFF
TRBJ2-1 NA NA TRBV5-1 TGCGCCAGCAGCTTGGCCGAAGTAGACAGAGGCAATGAGCAGTTCTTC CASSLAEVDRGNEQFF
TRBJ2-3 NA NA TRBV9 TGTGCCAGCAGCGTGGGCGGGAATGGAGATACGCAGTATTTT CASSVGGNGDTQYF
TRBJ2-2 few TRBD1 TRBV5-1 TGCGCCAGCAGCTCGGACAGGCAGAACACCGGGGAGCTGTTTTTT CASSSDRQNTGELFF
TRBJ2-6 NA NA TRBV7-2 TGTGCCAGCAGCTTTTACCTCTCTGGGGCCAACGTCCTGACTTTC CASSFYLSGANVLTF
TRBJ2-4 NA NA TRBV4-2 TGTGCCAGCAGCCAAGATGGCGGACCCAAAAACATTCAGTACTTC CASSQDGGPKNIQYF
TRBJ2-5 NA TRBD1 TRBV20-1 TGCAGTGCTTCAGGGGGCCGGAAGACCCAGTACTTC CSASGGRKTQYF
TRBJ2-3 few TRBD2 TRBV5-6 TGTGCCAGCAGCTTGAATAGCGGGGGGCTCACAGATACGCAGTATTTT CASSLNSGGLTDTQYF
TRBJ1-1 NA NA TRBV12-3/TRBV12-4 TGTGCCAGCAGTTTCTCTTCTAGGGGGGGGCGGAACACTGAAGCTTTCTTT CASSFSSRGGRNTEAFF
TRBJ2-1 few TRBD2 TRBV18 TGTGCCAGCTCACCAATGGGACTAGCGGGGGGTGAGCAGTTCTTC CASSPMGLAGGEQFF
TRBJ1-4 few NA TRBV20-1 TGCAGTGCACGGACACCCCTAGAAAGAAAACTGTTTTTT CSARTPLERKLFF
TRBJ2-1 NA TRBD2 TRBV6-5 TGTGCCAGCAGTGTACGCGAGCGGGGGATTCCGGACAATGAGCAGTTCTTC CASSVRERGIPDNEQFF
TRBJ2-2 NA NA TRBV2 TGTGCCAGCAGTGAGCGGACACACACCGGGGAGCTGTTTTTT CASSERTHTGELFF
TRBJ2-7 NA TRBD2 TRBV5-1 TGCGCCAGCAGCTCCGAAGCGGGGGGGCCGTCATACGAGCAGTACTTC CASSSEAGGPSYEQYF
TRBJ2-2 few NA TRBV4-1 TGCGCCAGCAGCCACCTACTCAGGGACGGGGAGCTGTTTTTT CASSHLLRDGELFF
TRBJ2-7 few NA TRBV15 TGTGCCACCAGCAGAGATTGGTATGTGGGGGTGGTTGACGAGCAGTACTTC CATSRDWYVGVVDEQYF
TRBJ2-5 few TRBD2 TRBV12-3/TRBV12-4 TGTGCCAGCAGTTTATTGACAGCGGGGCAACAGTACTTC CASSLLTAGQQYF
TRBJ1-2 few TRBD1 TRBV29-1 TGCAGCGTTGAAGATTTAGGACAGGGGGACTATGGCTACACCTTC CSVEDLGQGDYGYTF
TRBJ2-7 few TRBD1 TRBV20-1 TGCAGTGCTAGAGGGACAGGGACCGGGCCCTACGAGCAGTACTTC CSARGTGTGPYEQYF
TRBJ1-1 NA NA TRBV7-2 TGTGCCAGCAGCGGAAGGAACACTGAAGCTTTCTTT CASSGRNTEAFF
TRBJ2-3 few TRBD1 TRBV12-3/TRBV12-4 TGTGCCAGCAGTTCGGACAGGGGCGGTTCGGATACGCAGTATTTT CASSSDRGGSDTQYF
TRBJ1-1 NA TRBD1 TRBV20-1 TGCAGTGCTCGTAAGACAGGGGAGGAGGCTTTCTTT CSARKTGEEAFF
TRBJ1-1 NA NA TRBV29-1 TGCAGCGTAGATCCCTGGGGCACCCTGAACACTGAAGCTTTCTTT CSVDPWGTLNTEAFF
TRBJ2-7 NA NA TRBV6-2/TRBV6-3 TGTGCCAGCAGTTCCCACCGGGGGAACGAGCAGTACTTC CASSSHRGNEQYF
TRBJ2-7 NA TRBD1 TRBV25-1 TGTGCCAGCAGTGGGGGACAGGGAGGTACCTACGAGCAGTACTTC CASSGGQGGTYEQYF
TRBJ2-3 NA NA TRBV19 TGTGCCAGTAGTGGGGGAATAGATACGCAGTATTTT CASSGGIDTQYF
TRBJ2-3 NA TRBD2 TRBV20-1 TGCAGTGCTACCCGCGGGGGGCCTACTAGCACAGATACGCAGTATTTT CSATRGGPTSTDTQYF